The text below deals with one T cell receptor (beta chain). V was pared by 0 bases and J by 7 bases, with 9 bases of the junction left unmatched. CDR1 and CDR2 (germline): SEHNR, FQNEAQ (reference sequence). The CDR3 contains 16 residues. The data are from a study of blood T cell repertoires in COVID-19. Across the whole study: PBMCs, B-cell-depleted T cells, or T cells provided the cDNA or gDNA that made up the material.

Only in-frame clones appear in the TCRdb table, and some are missing; sequencing was by immunoSEQ multiplex PCR. Among 120,000 or so clones listed, roughly 76% were seen once. Sequencing was carried out using peripheral blood. The chain couples TRBV7-9 to TRBJ2-3; 8 bases agree with TRBD2. The receptor's source is an older woman with acute or convalescent COVID-19. CDR3 nucleotide sequence: TGTGCCAGCAGCTTAGCGCAATCCGGACTAGCAAATACGCAGTATTTT. It codes for CASSLAQSGLANTQYF.